This TCR beta chain comes out of a study of T cell responses to AZD1222 COVID-19 vaccine. Points from the study as a whole: Reportedly, nearly half the spike-specific TCRs target unmutated variant regions.

A remark on this clone: Antigen unknown.

The method was immunoSEQ multiplex PCR; TCRdb's version includes in-frame clones alone and lacks a portion of them. This sample has approximately 130,000 clones; 92% occur once, and the top ten carry 0.9% to 1.3%. The ends were cut back, 5 bases at V and 4 bases at J, with 18 bases in the middle. This CDR3 region has 16 residues. CDR1 is SGHTA and CDR2 is FQGTGA in the germline V gene. The sequenced sample was peripheral blood, obtained 28 days after the second AZD1222 dose. The clonotype was recovered from an adult who received the AZD1222 COVID-19 vaccine. This sequence joins TRBV7-3 and TRBJ2-1; D might be TRBD2 (6 bases). The CDR3 loop reads CASSPAVGGLYNEQFF. The CDR3 bases are TGTGCCAGCAGCCCCGCTGTCGGGGGTCTTTACAATGAGCAGTTCTTC.